The 21 T cell receptor beta chains below come from one sample, sequenced in a study of cytomegalovirus exposure and HLA in healthy donors. With 60 Vbeta and 13 Jbeta primers, the PCR was carried out. Using immunoSEQ multiplex PCR, the repertoire was profiled, and TCRdb retains in-frame clones only, with some absent. This sample has roughly 230,000 clones, with around 90% found just once. The sequencing input was PBMCs. Receptors originate from a girl aged 2 to 9 in good health and CMV-seronegative.

The chain employs TRBV5-4 and TRBJ2-5; D remains ambiguous. Germline assignment: CDR1 SGHNT and CDR2 YYREEE (reference sequence). Trimming left V 3 bases short and J 0 bases short, with 12 bases between. The CDR3 is 15 amino acids. The CDR3 loop reads CASSSPAGDQETQYF. CDR3 sequence (DNA): TGTGCCAGCAGCTCCCCAGCAGGCGACCAAGAGACCCAGTACTTC.

CDR3 protein: CTGGDRGLDYGYTF. DNA of the CDR3: TGCACCGGAGGGGACAGGGGGCTGGACTATGGCTACACCTTC. The V and J genes are TRBV29-1 and TRBJ1-2; TRBD1 matches 12 bases. Germline CDR1 is SQVTM and CDR2 is ANQGSEA. This CDR3 region has 14 residues.

This clone appeared a single time. The V gene is TRBV5-6, the J gene TRBJ1-1; no clear D. CDR3 length equals 13 residues. V lost 6 bases to trimming and J lost 1 base, with 10 bases between them. CDR1 and CDR2 (germline): SGHDT, YYEEEE. The CDR3 DNA reads TGTGCCAGCATAGGTTCGGGGAACACTGAAGCTTTCTTT. It translates to CASIGSGNTEAFF.

The sample holds a few counts of this clone. One base separates it from a far larger clone, so it is likely a read error. Other DNA sequences within the sample encode an identical CDR3. The chain combines TRBV4-2 with TRBJ1-5, with TRBD1 matching over 8 bases. The CDR3 runs 16 residues. Trimming took 0 bases from V and 5 from J; bases not matched to a gene: 6. In germline, CDR1 is LGHNA, CDR2 YNFKEQ. The CDR3: CASSQEAEQGDQPQHF. In DNA, the CDR3 is TGTGCCAGCAGCCAAGAGGCAGAACAGGGGGATCAGCCCCAGCATTTT.

This rearrangement joins TRBV28 to TRBJ1-5, with 9 bases identical to TRBD1. Germline lookup yields CDR1 MDHEN and CDR2 SYDVKM. V shed 2 bases, J shed 3 bases, and the junction held 5 bases outside the gene matches. The CDR3 consists of 16 residues. The CDR3 spells CASSLMGQGLNQPQHF. The CDR3 DNA reads as TGTGCCAGCAGTTTAATGGGACAGGGCCTCAATCAGCCCCAGCATTTT.

The V gene is TRBV14, the J gene TRBJ2-5; D possibly corresponds to TRBD1 (6 bases). Germline V CDR1 and CDR2: SGHDN, FVKESK. V gave up 1 base and J gave up 5 bases, with 14 bases separating them. The CDR3 has 15 residues. In nucleotides, the CDR3 is TGTGCCAGCAGCCAAGTTCATACAGGGTGGGAGACCCAGTACTTC. Translation: CASSQVHTGWETQYF.

The rearrangement uses TRBV2 and TRBJ2-3; TRBD1 matches at 7 bases. The CDR3 totals 15 residues. CDR1 is SNHLY and CDR2 is FYNNEI in the germline V gene. Trimming cost V 4 bases and J 0 bases; bases outside gene matches: 4. The CDR3 coding sequence is TGTGCCAGCAGTGCCGGGACAGCCAGCACAGATACGCAGTATTTT. Residues: CASSAGTASTDTQYF. Variable domain in full (rest from reference TRBV2 and TRBJ2-3): EPEVTQTPSHQVTQMGQEVILRCVPISNHLYFYWYRQILGQKVEFLVSFYNNEISEKSEIFDDQFSVERPDGSNFTLKIRSTKLEDSAMYFCASSAGTASTDTQYFGPGTRLTVL.

V gene TRBV5-1 combines with J gene TRBJ1-2; D may be TRBD1 (5 bases). This CDR3 has 13 residues. CDR1 is SGHRS, CDR2 YFSETQ, per germline. V gave up 0 bases and J gave up 8 bases, with 11 bases separating them. The CDR3 loop reads CASSLEGAGGYTF. The CDR3 DNA is TGCGCCAGCAGCTTGGAAGGGGCGGGGGGCTACACCTTC. Full variable domain (remainder filled in from reference TRBV5-1 and TRBJ1-2): KAGVTQTPRYLIKTRGQQVTLSCSPISGHRSVSWYQQTPGQGLQFLFEYFSETQRNKGNFPGRFSGRQFSNSRSEMNVSTLELGDSALYLCASSLEGAGGYTFGSGTRLTVV.

The V call is TRBV6-6, the J call TRBJ1-3; 8 nucleotides align to TRBD1. V gave up 5 bases and J gave up 4 bases; unmatched junction bases: 7. Germline CDR1 and CDR2: MNHNY and SVGAGI (reference sequence). The CDR3 is 15 amino acids. In nucleotides, the CDR3 is TGTGCCAGCAGTAGTCCCAGGGGGCAAGGAAACACCATATATTTT. Protein sequence: CASSSPRGQGNTIYF.

This clone has only one observation. The chain combines TRBV6-6 with TRBJ1-6, with 8 bases that match TRBD1. V was clipped by 5 bases and J by 9 bases; unmatched bases: 9. This CDR3 is 15 amino acids long. Germline-derived CDR1 and CDR2 are MNHNY and SVGAGI (reference sequence). The CDR3 bases are TGTGCCAGCAGTCCCGGACAGGGAGAGAGTTCACCCCTCCACTTT. Translated, it gives CASSPGQGESSPLHF.

The rearrangement links TRBV27 to TRBJ1-4, with 11 nucleotides matching TRBD1. This CDR3 has 15 residues. Trimming at V came to 6 bases and at J to 12 bases, leaving 12 bases not matched to a gene. Germline V gene data show CDR1 as MNHEY and CDR2 as SMNVEV (reference sequence). The CDR3 sequence: CASSYRTGGLGELFF. Written as DNA, the CDR3 is TGTGCCAGCAGCTACAGGACAGGGGGCCTAGGGGAACTGTTTTTT.

To note about this clone: This sample also contains other DNA sequences that code for the same CDR3. This chain uses TRBV5-6 with TRBJ1-5, with TRBD1 identical over 9 bases. The length of the CDR3 is 14 residues. Trimming removed 4 bases from V and 7 bases from J; junction bases left unmatched: 6. Per the germline V gene, CDR1 is SGHDT and CDR2 is YYEEEE. The CDR3 DNA reads TGTGCCAGCAGCCTGGGACAGGGTGGCCAGCCCCAGCATTTT. Translation: CASSLGQGGQPQHF.

This clone was observed a handful of times. The V and J genes are TRBV5-6 and TRBJ1-1; D might be TRBD1 (5 bases). The CDR3 extends over 17 amino acids. Per the germline V gene, CDR1 is SGHDT and CDR2 is YYEEEE. V lost 4 bases and J 3 bases, leaving 22 bases between the germline ends. The CDR3 is CASSRLRVGGRDTEAFF. The CDR3 DNA follows: TGTGCCAGCAGCAGGTTAAGGGTGGGGGGACGGGACACTGAAGCTTTCTTT.

This clone showed up just a few times. This chain joins TRBV2 and TRBJ2-2; TRBD2 matches 7 bases. This CDR3 has 16 residues. Looked up from germline, CDR1 is SNHLY and CDR2 is FYNNEI. V was pared by 3 bases and J by 3 bases, with 7 bases of the junction left unmatched. The CDR3 coding sequence is TGTGCCAGCAGTGAGCTCGCTAGCGGATACACCGGGGAGCTGTTTTTT. Protein: CASSELASGYTGELFF.

The genes are TRBV5-1 and TRBJ1-2; possible D gene TRBD1, 5 bases. CDR3 length equals 13 residues. Trimming pared 4 bases from V and 2 bases from J, leaving 9 bases between. The germline CDR1 and CDR2 sequences are SGHRS and YFSETQ. This chain's CDR3 is CASSLTENYGYTF. For the CDR3, the DNA is TGCGCCAGCAGCCTGACAGAAAACTATGGCTACACCTTC.

The chain employs TRBV7-9 and TRBJ1-1, with D hard to call. Germline values: CDR1 SEHNR, CDR2 FQNEAQ (reference sequence). The CDR3 totals 12 residues. Trimming removed 1 base from V and 7 bases from J, with 7 bases in between. The CDR3 is CASSLVEVEAFF. The CDR3 DNA reads TGTGCCAGCAGCTTAGTAGAAGTTGAAGCTTTCTTT.

The chain has TRBV5-5 and TRBJ2-3; a possible D gene is TRBD1 (6 bases). Germline CDR1 is SGHKS and CDR2 is YYEKEE (reference sequence). V dropped 0 bases and J dropped 3 bases, with 14 bases sitting between them. This CDR3 has 16 amino acids. CDR3 protein: CASSLVGQRRTDTQYF. CDR3 nucleotides: TGTGCCAGCAGCTTGGTAGGACAGAGGAGGACAGATACGCAGTATTTT.

V is TRBV5-5 and J is TRBJ2-5, with 8 bases identical to TRBD1. The CDR3 spans 14 residues. Germline assignment: CDR1 SGHKS and CDR2 YYEKEE (reference sequence). V gave up 4 bases and J gave up 0 bases; unmatched junction bases: 2. CDR3 DNA sequence: TGTGCCAGCAGCGACAGGGGATACCAAGAGACCCAGTACTTC. It yields the protein CASSDRGYQETQYF.

The J gene is TRBJ1-3, the V gene TRBV12-5; 7 nucleotides agree with TRBD1. V trimming: 7 bases; J trimming: 5 bases; junction bases outside the gene matches: 8. Germline V lookup: CDR1 LGHNT, CDR2 FRNRAP. The length of the CDR3 is 14 residues. CDR3 DNA sequence: TGTGCTAGTGCCGACAGGGACTGGAGAAACACCATATATTTT. Its protein product is CASADRDWRNTIYF.

The chain employs TRBV30 and TRBJ2-3; 8 nucleotides align to TRBD1. CDR3 length: 16 amino acids. J lost 0 bases, V lost 3 bases, and 8 bases had no gene match. Germline-derived CDR1 and CDR2 are GTSNPN and SVGIG (reference sequence). The CDR3 loop is CAWRGSGQVSTDTQYF. DNA of the CDR3: TGTGCCTGGAGGGGGTCGGGACAGGTGAGCACAGATACGCAGTATTTT. The whole variable domain, remainder taken from reference TRBV30 and TRBJ2-3, is SQTIHQWPATLVQPVGSPLSLECTVEGTSNPNLYWYRQAAGRGLQLLFYSVGIGQISSEVPQNLSASRPQDRQFILSSKKLLLSDSGFYLCAWRGSGQVSTDTQYFGPGTRLTVL.

The rearrangement links TRBV19 to TRBJ2-3; unclear D gene. This CDR3 contains 14 residues. Per germline, CDR1 LNHDA and CDR2 SQIVND (reference sequence). The germline V and J ends were trimmed by 5 bases and 1 base, with 10 bases remaining between them. Written as DNA, the CDR3 is TGTGCCAGTAGTCCCCCCTCTGGCACAGATACGCAGTATTTT. Translated, it gives CASSPPSGTDTQYF.